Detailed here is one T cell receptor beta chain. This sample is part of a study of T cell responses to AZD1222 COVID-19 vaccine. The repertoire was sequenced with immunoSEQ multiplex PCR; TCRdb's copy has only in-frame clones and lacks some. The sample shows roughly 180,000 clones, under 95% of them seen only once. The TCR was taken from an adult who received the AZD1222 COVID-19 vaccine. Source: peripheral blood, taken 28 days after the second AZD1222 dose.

CDR3 region: CASSYAGPFNEKLFF. DNA for the CDR3: TGTGCCAGCAGTTACGCAGGGCCCTTTAATGAAAAACTGTTTTTT. The V call is TRBV27, the J call TRBJ1-4, with D possibly matching TRBD1 (5 bases). From germline, CDR1 is MNHEY and CDR2 SMNVEV (reference sequence). There are 15 residues in the CDR3. The V and J ends lost 4 bases and 4 bases respectively, with 13 bases between them.